A single sample gave rise to the 24 T cell receptor beta chains below, sequenced in a study of T-cell memory formation after mild COVID-19. TCRdb itself ran the 5' RACE reads through MiXCR, one entry per CDR3 protein. The data hold over 500,000 distinct CDR3 sequences, with 15% to 20% observed a single time. The specimen was PBMCs or a T cell subset sorted from them (not recorded which). The receptor set was obtained from an adult woman who had mild COVID-19 (a few samples of this study predate the infection). Cell type and time point are not known.

This clonotype was recorded a few times. The CDR3: CASVRGNEQFF. CDR3 DNA sequence: TGCGCCAGCGTACGGGGGAATGAGCAGTTCTTC. This chain connects TRBV5-1 to TRBJ2-1; a weak D match, TRBD2 (6 bases). Germline assignment: CDR1 SGHRS and CDR2 YFSETQ. The ends were cut back, 7 bases at V and 7 bases at J, with 9 bases in the middle. This CDR3 comprises 11 residues.

V and J are TRBV2 and TRBJ2-7; the match to TRBD2 covers 9 bases. Trimming cost V 6 bases and J 6 bases; bases outside gene matches: 6. This CDR3 is 13 amino acids long. From germline, CDR1 is SNHLY and CDR2 FYNNEI. The CDR3 DNA is TGTGCCAGCAGCCTAGCGGGAAGTAGCGAGCAGTACTTC. Amino acids: CASSLAGSSEQYF.

The chain carries TRBV19 and TRBJ1-5; D is ambiguous. This CDR3 is built from 15 residues. Germline V gene lookup returns CDR1 LNHDA and CDR2 SQIVND (reference sequence). Trimming shortened V by 3 bases and J by 3 bases, and 12 bases separated the two germline ends. DNA of the CDR3: TGTGCCAGTAGTATTGCTGGGAAACCCAATCAGCCCCAGCATTTT. Translation gives CASSIAGKPNQPQHF.

In its sample, this clonotype was seen a few times. This CDR3 is CASSPRASTRSDTQYF. The CDR3 DNA reads TGTGCCAGCAGCCCTCGGGCGAGCACCCGATCAGATACGCAGTATTTT. The J gene is TRBJ2-3, the V gene TRBV4-2; the D is unclear. Deletions cut 4 bases from V and 4 bases from J, with 18 bases between. The CDR3 totals 16 residues. CDR1 and CDR2 (germline): LGHNA, YNFKEQ.

Comments on this clonotype: The junction differs from germline at one of its ends, possibly a read error. This chain uses TRBV6-1 with TRBJ2-3; D ambiguous. The length of the CDR3 is 13 residues. CDR1 is MNHNS and CDR2 is SASEGT in the germline V gene. In DNA form, the CDR3 reads TGTGCCAGCATTGAATCCCCACCAGATACGCAGTATTTT. Protein sequence: CASIESPPDTQYF.

This chain uses TRBV18 with TRBJ1-1; 7 bases line up with TRBD1. The CDR3 loop spans 16 amino acids. The V and J ends lost 5 bases and 6 bases, in that order; junction bases with no gene match: 15. From germline, CDR1 is KGHSH and CDR2 LQKENI. The CDR3 nucleotides read TGTGCCAGCTCAGGGAAGACCAGACAGGGTGGTGCTGAAGCTTTCTTT. Amino acids: CASSGKTRQGGAEAFF.

This clonotype was found a few times. The chain uses TRBV21-1 and TRBJ2-7; the listed D gene, TRBD2, was not tested against the DNA. TRBV21-1 is labeled a pseudogene. This CDR3 comprises 14 residues. The CDR3 loop reads CASSPRREQSEQYF. Here the CDR3 DNA reads TGTGCCAGCAGCCCCAGGCGGGAACAGTCCGAGCAGTACTTC.

The chain is built from TRBV5-5 and TRBJ2-3, with D tentatively TRBD1 (6 bases). This CDR3 contains 14 residues. Per germline, CDR1 SGHKS and CDR2 YYEKEE (reference sequence). Between the trimmed V and J ends, which lost 2 bases and 2 bases, there was a span of 9 bases. CDR3 nucleotides: TGTGCCAGCAGCTTCCAGGGGTCCACAGATACGCAGTATTTT. It codes for CASSFQGSTDTQYF.

The J gene is TRBJ1-3, the V gene TRBV5-1; TRBD1 might be the D (5 bases). The germline gives CDR1 SGHRS, CDR2 YFSETQ. V was shortened by 1 base and J by 0 bases, with 11 bases between the two germline ends. The CDR3 runs 16 residues. The CDR3 DNA is TGCGCCAGCAGCTTGTCGGGGGGAGGCTCTGGAAACACCATATATTTT. Translation: CASSLSGGGSGNTIYF.

Judged by abundance, this clonotype is medium-sized (0.01 to 0.1%). The rearrangement joins TRBV7-3 to TRBJ2-3; D remains ambiguous. The V end was cut by 5 bases, the J end by 2 bases, with 11 bases between. The CDR3 spans 14 residues. The germline V gene encodes CDR1 SGHTA and CDR2 FQGTGA. This CDR3 reads CASSPGPATDTQYF. CDR3 in DNA: TGTGCCAGCAGCCCGGGTCCTGCCACAGATACGCAGTATTTT.

V and J are TRBV7-2 and TRBJ2-5, with TRBD1 as a possible D gene (5 bases). The germline CDR1 and CDR2 sequences are SGHTA and FQGNSA. CDR3 length: 14 amino acids. Trimming shortened V by 8 bases and J by 2 bases, and 15 bases separated the two germline ends. CDR3 in amino acids: CASGRQAGQETQYF. The CDR3 coding sequence is TGTGCCAGCGGCCGACAAGCAGGGCAAGAGACCCAGTACTTC.

This chain connects TRBV29-1 to TRBJ2-1; D is unresolved. Germline V gives CDR1 SQVTM, CDR2 ANQGSEA. V was pared by 4 bases and J by 7 bases, with 5 bases between. The CDR3 runs to 10 residues. The CDR3 protein is CSVVGNEQFF. CDR3 bases: TGCAGCGTTGTGGGGAATGAGCAGTTCTTC.

The CDR3 DNA reads as TGTGCCAGCAGTCGTCACACAGGGAGCAATCAGCCCCAGCATTTT. The encoded protein is CASSRHTGSNQPQHF. The chain couples TRBV6-6 to TRBJ1-5, with a possible D match to TRBD1 (6 bases). Germline loops: CDR1 MNHNY, CDR2 SVGAGI (reference sequence). There are 15 residues in the CDR3. With 5 bases removed from V and 1 base from J, the gap between germline ends came to 12 bases.

V is TRBV7-6 and J is TRBJ2-5; 7 positions agree with TRBD1. Germline lookup yields CDR1 SGHVS and CDR2 FNYEAQ. The CDR3 loop spans 15 amino acids. Trimming removed 5 bases from V and 1 base from J; junction bases left unmatched: 7. In DNA, the CDR3 is TGTGCCAGCAGCCAAAAGGGACAGTCCCAAGAGACCCAGTACTTC. As protein: CASSQKGQSQETQYF.

In this sample, this clonotype turned up a few times. The chain links TRBV5-1 to TRBJ2-3; weak D call: TRBD1 (6 bases). Trimming took off 6 bases at V and 4 bases at J, with 18 bases between the two ends. This CDR3 comprises 15 residues. Germline CDR1 and CDR2: SGHRS and YFSETQ. The CDR3 nucleotides are TGCGCCAGCACGCCTGAGAACCCAGGGGCAGATACGCAGTATTTT. As protein: CASTPENPGADTQYF.

The rearrangement uses TRBV5-1 and TRBJ1-6, with 9 bases aligning to TRBD1. With 1 base clipped from V and 5 bases from J, the junction kept 1 base outside the gene matches. The CDR3 spans 15 residues. Germline values: CDR1 SGHRS, CDR2 YFSETQ. CDR3 DNA sequence: TGCGCCAGCAGCTTGACAGGGGGCGATAATTCACCCCTCCACTTT. The encoded protein is CASSLTGGDNSPLHF.

V is TRBV12-1 and J is TRBJ2-3; TRBD2, the table's D call, was not compared with the DNA. TRBV12-1 is labeled a pseudogene. This CDR3 spans 19 amino acids. Written as DNA, the CDR3 is TGTGCCAGCAGCTCCACCCTAGCGGGGGGTTCGACTAGCACAGATACGCAGTATTTT. Its translation: CASSSTLAGGSTSTDTQYF.

This chain joins TRBV9 and TRBJ2-3; TRBD2 agrees at 9 bases. Germline V gene sequence: CDR1 SGDLS, CDR2 YYNGEE. This CDR3 spans 16 amino acids. The V segment lost 0 bases and the J segment 1 base; nucleotides outside the gene matches: 3. The CDR3 is CASSVVAGEGTDTQYF. The CDR3 DNA follows: TGTGCCAGCAGCGTAGTAGCGGGGGAGGGCACAGATACGCAGTATTTT.

This clonotype was observed a single time. The chain couples TRBV30 to TRBJ2-7; either TRBD1 or TRBD2 may fit D (5 bases each). Germline CDR1 is GTSNPN and CDR2 is SVGIG (reference sequence). This CDR3 has 14 amino acids. Trimming pared 1 base from V and 2 bases from J, leaving 12 bases between. The DNA for the CDR3 is TGTGCCTGGAGTGAAGGGGACGTTCCCTACGAGCAGTACTTC. This codes for CAWSEGDVPYEQYF.

This clonotype was seen a few times. The rearrangement links TRBV11-1 to TRBJ2-1; the D is unclear. This CDR3 has 15 amino acids. Germline-derived CDR1 and CDR2 are SGHAT and FQDESV (reference sequence). The V and J ends lost 5 bases and 3 bases respectively, with 14 bases between them. CDR3 nucleotides: TGTGCCAGCAGCCCCAACTTGGACGGCTACAATGAGCAGTTCTTC. Translation gives CASSPNLDGYNEQFF.

This chain connects TRBV7-9 to TRBJ2-3; 7 bases are a match to TRBD1. Germline V lookup: CDR1 SEHNR, CDR2 FQNEAQ (reference sequence). CDR3 length: 15 amino acids. V lost 2 bases to trimming and J lost 3 bases; unmatched junction nucleotides: 5. In nucleotides, the CDR3 is TGTGCCAGCAGCTTACGACAGGGTTTGACAGATACGCAGTATTTT. Residues: CASSLRQGLTDTQYF.

V is TRBV7-3 and J is TRBJ2-2; D is ambiguous. Trimming shortened V by 5 bases and J by 1 base, and 14 bases separated the two germline ends. The CDR3 consists of 16 residues. Germline CDR1 SGHTA, CDR2 FQGTGA. CDR3 sequence (DNA): TGTGCCAGCAGCGCCTACTCCGCCCTGAACACCGGGGAGCTGTTTTTT. Translating it yields CASSAYSALNTGELFF.

This clonotype was observed a few times. The rearrangement uses TRBV4-1 and TRBJ2-5; unclear D gene. The CDR3 extends over 13 amino acids. V was pared by 3 bases and J by 5 bases, with 10 bases between. Germline CDR1 reads MGHRA; CDR2 reads YSYEKL. The CDR3 bases are TGCGCCAGCAGCCAGGGCCCCCTGGAGACCCAGTACTTC. This codes for CASSQGPLETQYF.

This clonotype was detected only a few times. The chain carries TRBV20-1 and TRBJ2-7; tentatively, D is TRBD1 (6 bases). The CDR3 has 12 residues. Trimming cost V 5 bases and J 3 bases, with 11 bases left between them. CDR1 and CDR2 (germline): DFQATT, SNEGSKA (reference sequence). The CDR3 DNA reads as TGCAGTGCTCACACAGGGAACTACGAGCAGTACTTC. Protein product: CSAHTGNYEQYF.